Presented here are 28 T cell receptor beta chains from one specimen sequenced in a study of blood T cells in healthy people across ages. Primed by a sample-barcoded 5' primer and a J-beta primer mix, a second PCR proceeded for roughly 7 to 11 cycles. TCRdb fed the 5' RACE reads into MiXCR, producing one record per CDR3 protein. The table lists roughly 1.6 million distinct CDR3 sequences, almost 35% of them singletons, with around 11% in the top ten. The source material was blood. The receptors originated from a woman in her thirties in good health.

This chain uses TRBV13 with TRBJ2-5, with D unresolved. CDR1 is PRHDT, CDR2 FYEKMQ, per germline (reference sequence). CDR3 length: 14 residues. V shed 2 bases and J shed 2 bases, with 9 bases lying between them. CDR3 in amino acids: CASSLRARQETQYF. The CDR3 DNA sequence: TGTGCCAGCAGCTTAAGGGCTAGGCAAGAGACCCAGTACTTC.

The chain combines TRBV15 with TRBJ2-7, with a weak D call TRBD2 (5 bases). CDR1 LNHNV and CDR2 YYDKDF come from the germline V gene (reference sequence). The CDR3 is 15 residues long. The V gene lost 3 bases and the J gene lost 5 bases, with 17 bases spanning the gap. The CDR3 DNA reads as TGTGCCACCAGCAGGGTTCTAGCTCTCGAACACGAGCAGTACTTC. Protein product: CATSRVLALEHEQYF.

J is TRBJ1-5 and V is TRBV15, with 7 bases identical to TRBD1. Trimming cost V 5 bases and J 7 bases; bases outside gene matches: 11. The germline V gene has CDR1 LNHNV and CDR2 YYDKDF (reference sequence). CDR3 length equals 15 residues. CDR3 sequence (DNA): TGTGCCACCAGCCTCGGGGGAGGGGGCTTCCAGCCCCAGCATTTT. It translates to CATSLGGGGFQPQHF.

This clonotype was seen many times. This CDR3 reads CASSDGTGYEQYF. The CDR3 DNA follows: TGCGCCAGCAGTGATGGGACTGGCTACGAGCAGTACTTC. The chain recombines TRBV10-1 with TRBJ2-7, with TRBD2 as a possible D gene (6 bases). V was shortened by 3 bases and J by 3 bases, with 9 bases between the two germline ends. Per the germline V gene, CDR1 is WNHNN and CDR2 is SYGVQD (reference sequence). CDR3 length equals 13 residues.

This clonotype was observed a few times. The V call is TRBV27, the J call TRBJ2-7; 7 bases are a match to TRBD1. V was clipped by 5 bases and J by 4 bases; unmatched bases: 11. The CDR3 is 15 amino acids. The V gene's germline CDR1 is MNHEY and CDR2 SMNVEV (reference sequence). CDR3 nucleotide sequence: TGTGCCAGCAGTCCCGGGACAGTACGACTGTACGAGCAGTACTTC. Translation: CASSPGTVRLYEQYF.

CDR3 protein: CASSFSGTGSEQYF. The DNA for the CDR3 is TGTGCCAGCAGTTTCTCCGGGACAGGGAGTGAGCAGTACTTC. The rearrangement links TRBV6-5 to TRBJ2-7; 9 nucleotides agree with TRBD1. Losses at the gene ends were 4 bases for V and 7 bases for J; bases not matched to a gene: 8. CDR1 MNHEY and CDR2 SVGAGI come from the germline V gene. This CDR3 contains 14 residues.

There are a few counts of this clonotype. The rearrangement uses TRBV9 and TRBJ2-1; 12 nucleotides line up with TRBD2. V dropped 4 bases and J dropped 7; count of bases not matched to a gene: 9. Germline-derived CDR1 and CDR2 are SGDLS and YYNGEE. There are 16 residues in the CDR3. Here the CDR3 reads CASSPPLAGGRNEQFF. For the CDR3, the DNA is TGTGCCAGCAGCCCCCCCCTAGCGGGGGGGCGGAATGAGCAGTTCTTC.

Comment on this clonotype: The junction and the germline gene differ at one end; a read error may be behind it. This chain links TRBV7-9 with TRBJ2-3; either TRBD1 or TRBD2 may fit D (6 bases each). The CDR3 runs to 14 residues. CDR1 is SEHNR and CDR2 is FQNEAQ in the germline V gene (reference sequence). The CDR3 loop reads CANSLGGPTDTQYF. The DNA of the CDR3 is TGTGCCAACAGCCTGGGGGGCCCCACAGATACGCAGTATTTT.

The rearrangement joins TRBV6-6 to TRBJ2-7; a weak D match, TRBD1 (5 bases). The CDR3 runs 12 residues. V gave up 11 bases and J gave up 2 bases, with 13 bases separating them. Looked up from germline, CDR1 is MNHNY and CDR2 is SVGAGI (reference sequence). The CDR3 is CASKGKPYEQYF. The DNA for the CDR3 is TGTGCCTCGAAGGGGAAGCCCTACGAGCAGTACTTC.

The rearrangement uses TRBV6-1 and TRBJ1-2, with D tentatively TRBD1 (6 bases). V was shortened by 3 bases and J by 4 bases, with 21 bases between the two germline ends. Germline CDR1 MNHNS, CDR2 SASEGT. The CDR3 has 17 residues. This CDR3 is CASSEDDGTTKFYGYTF. CDR3 nucleotides: TGTGCCAGCAGTGAGGATGATGGGACAACGAAATTCTATGGCTACACCTTC.

The chain employs TRBV27 and TRBJ2-3; 8 bases are a match to TRBD1. CDR3 length: 14 amino acids. The germline gives CDR1 MNHEY, CDR2 SMNVEV (reference sequence). Trimming took 6 bases from V and 0 from J; bases not matched to a gene: 2. DNA of the CDR3: TGTGCCAGCAGGGACAGGGCTAGCACAGATACGCAGTATTTT. This translates into CASRDRASTDTQYF.

This clonotype turned up a few times. CDR3 sequence reads: CATSRSRESYEQYF. For the CDR3, the DNA is TGTGCCACCAGCAGAAGCAGGGAATCCTACGAGCAGTACTTC. V usage is TRBV15 and J usage is TRBJ2-7; D might be TRBD1 (5 bases). CDR1 is LNHNV, CDR2 YYDKDF, per germline (reference sequence). Between the trimmed V and J ends, which lost 2 bases and 1 base, there was a span of 9 bases. The CDR3 length is 14 residues.

The chain combines TRBV7-8 with TRBJ2-3, with a possible D match to TRBD1 (6 bases). The germline V gene has CDR1 SGHVS and CDR2 FQNEAQ. The V and J ends lost 5 bases and 2 bases respectively, with 17 bases between them. The CDR3 contains 16 residues. CDR3 amino acids: CASSRGSTINTDTQYF. The DNA of the CDR3 is TGTGCCAGCAGCAGGGGGTCGACAATAAACACAGATACGCAGTATTTT.

The chain joins TRBV12-3 or TRBV12-4 to TRBJ2-5; a possible D gene is TRBD1 (5 bases). The J call may be faulty, since TRBJ2-7 better matches the DNA end. The length of the CDR3 is 13 residues. CDR3 sequence (DNA): TGTGCCAGCAGTCCAACAGGAACCTGCGAGCAGTACTTC. Amino acid sequence: CASSPTGTCEQYF.

The CDR3 DNA reads TGTGCCGTCCGGAAGGGGAACACTGAAGCTTTCTTT. Amino acid sequence: CAVRKGNTEAFF. The gene calls are TRBV27 and TRBJ1-1; no clear D gene. CDR1 MNHEY and CDR2 SMNVEV come from the germline V gene (reference sequence). The V end lost 11 bases, the J end lost 1 base, and 11 bases lay between the germline ends. There are 12 residues in the CDR3.

The chain joins TRBV9 to TRBJ2-3, with 11 bases fitting TRBD2. This CDR3 is built from 16 residues. Unmatched junction bases numbered 9, after V lost 3 bases and J lost 6 bases. Germline V lookup: CDR1 SGDLS, CDR2 YYNGEE. CDR3 DNA sequence: TGTGCCAGCAGCGCCTCGACTAGCGGGAAACGTGATACGCAGTATTTT. It is translated as CASSASTSGKRDTQYF.

This chain links TRBV7-3 with TRBJ2-1; TRBD2 matches at 9 bases. Germline V gene data show CDR1 as SGHTA and CDR2 as FQGTGA. The junction had 9 bases not matched to a gene; V was cut back by 5 bases and J by 4 bases. This CDR3 spans 16 amino acids. CDR3 nucleotides: TGTGCCAGCAGCCGAACCGGGACTAGCCTATACAATGAGCAGTTCTTC. It translates to CASSRTGTSLYNEQFF.

This clonotype has just a few counts. This chain uses TRBV5-6 with TRBJ1-2, with D perhaps matching TRBD1 (5 bases). Trimming shortened V by 2 bases and J by 5 bases, and 19 bases separated the two germline ends. The germline V gene has CDR1 SGHDT and CDR2 YYEEEE. CDR3 size: 16 residues. The CDR3 here is CASSLSYRDGLYGYTF. CDR3 nucleotide sequence: TGTGCCAGCAGCTTATCATACCGGGACGGGTTATATGGCTACACCTTC.

The V call is TRBV4-1, the J call TRBJ2-1; 7 positions match TRBD2. With V trimmed by 6 bases and J by 0 bases, 14 bases remained unmatched. CDR3 length: 18 residues. Germline values: CDR1 MGHRA, CDR2 YSYEKL. CDR3 nucleotides: TGCGCCAGCAGGAAGGGCGCAGGCTCGGGGGGCTCCTACAATGAGCAGTTCTTC. This sequence encodes CASRKGAGSGGSYNEQFF.

The table lists this clonotype with a few counts. The chain employs TRBV5-1 and TRBJ2-7; D may be TRBD2 (6 bases). The CDR3 sequence is 13 residues long. Germline CDR1 and CDR2: SGHRS and YFSETQ. V was trimmed by 5 bases and J by 2 bases, leaving 11 bases between them. In nucleotides, the CDR3 is TGCGCCAGCAGGCTGTCGGGGGCCTACGAGCAGTACTTC. Residues: CASRLSGAYEQYF.

The chain is built from TRBV7-6 and TRBJ2-5; a possible D gene is TRBD1 (7 bases). The CDR3 is 15 amino acids. From germline, CDR1 is SGHVS and CDR2 FNYEAQ. Trimming took 0 bases from V and 5 from J, leaving 13 bases between them. The CDR3 DNA reads TGTGCCAGCAGCTTAGCAGGAGGGGGCGCCGAGACCCAGTACTTC. This translates into CASSLAGGGAETQYF.

This clonotype was detected only a few times. This CDR3 is CASSLGPLGGRAEAFF. As DNA, the CDR3 is TGTGCCAGCAGCTTAGGGCCCCTCGGGGGTAGGGCTGAAGCTTTCTTT. The rearrangement links TRBV13 to TRBJ1-1; tentative D call: TRBD1 (5 bases). V lost 0 bases and J 6 bases, leaving 17 bases between the germline ends. CDR3 size: 16 residues. The germline V gene encodes CDR1 PRHDT and CDR2 FYEKMQ (reference sequence). Based on the CDR3 plus reference TRBV13 and TRBJ1-1, the full variable domain is AAGVIQSPRHLIKEKRETATLKCYPIPRHDTVYWYQQGPGQDPQFLISFYEKMQSDKGSIPDRFSAQQFSDYHSELNMSSLELGDSALYFCASSLGPLGGRAEAFFGQGTRLTVV.

V and J are TRBV6-5 and TRBJ2-2; D might be TRBD2 (5 bases). V lost 5 bases and J lost 5, with 9 bases in between. There are 13 residues in the CDR3. Germline-derived CDR1 and CDR2 are MNHEY and SVGAGI. The CDR3 region is CASSRSGTGELFF. The CDR3 DNA reads as TGTGCCAGCAGTCGGTCGGGAACCGGGGAGCTGTTTTTT.

The chain has TRBV6-1 and TRBJ1-2; TRBD1 matches 9 bases. With V trimmed by 6 bases and J by 2 bases, 13 bases remained unmatched. This CDR3 has 17 amino acids. Per germline, CDR1 MNHNS and CDR2 SASEGT. The CDR3 here is CASREPLGTGRNYGYTF. The CDR3 DNA sequence: TGTGCCAGCAGGGAACCCCTGGGGACAGGGAGAAACTATGGCTACACCTTC.

This clonotype appeared a few times. V usage is TRBV20-1 and J usage is TRBJ2-7; no reliable D call. From germline, CDR1 is DFQATT and CDR2 SNEGSKA (reference sequence). CDR3 length equals 13 residues. V lost 3 bases, J lost 2 bases, and 11 bases lay in between. The CDR3 here is CSARKRRAYEQYF. The CDR3 region has the DNA TGCAGTGCTAGGAAAAGAAGGGCCTACGAGCAGTACTTC.

In the case of this clonotype: This could be a read error, since a much larger clone is one nucleotide away. This chain uses TRBV6-6 with TRBJ1-6, with D tentatively TRBD1 (5 bases). The germline V gene has CDR1 MNHNY and CDR2 SVGAGI (reference sequence). The CDR3 has 13 amino acids. The CDR3 sequence is CGSMGDGPSPLHF. CDR3 bases: TGTGGCAGCATGGGGGATGGCCCCTCACCCCTCCACTTT.

This clonotype was recorded a few times. The chain uses TRBV6-5 and TRBJ2-5; 8 bases fit TRBD2. This CDR3 region has 14 residues. Germline loops: CDR1 MNHEY, CDR2 SVGAGI. Losses at the gene ends were 5 bases for V and 3 bases for J; bases not matched to a gene: 5. CDR3 residues: CASSTSGAEETQYF. In DNA, the CDR3 is TGTGCCAGCAGTACTAGCGGAGCTGAAGAGACCCAGTACTTC.

This sequence joins TRBV7-6 and TRBJ2-7, with 7 bases matching TRBD2. CDR3 length equals 16 residues. CDR1 is SGHVS and CDR2 is FNYEAQ in the germline V gene. With 5 bases clipped from V and 2 bases from J, the junction kept 12 bases outside the gene matches. The CDR3, as DNA: TGTGCCAGCAGCACCCAATCCGGACTAGTGCCCTACGAGCAGTACTTC. Translating gives CASSTQSGLVPYEQYF.